Each of the 5 T cell receptor beta chains below was sequenced from the same sample in a study of T cell clonality in common variable immunodeficiency. Only in-frame clones appear in the TCRdb table, and some are missing; sequencing was by immunoSEQ multiplex PCR. Listed for the sample are about 52,000 clones, none seen a single time. The sample consisted of peripheral blood mononuclear cells. Receptors were obtained from a person aged 18 to 69 in good health.

This clone was counted many times. Sequencing ends 3 residues short of the CDR3 end; the germline J gene provides the rest. The chain carries TRBV7-9 and TRBJ2-7, with D perhaps TRBD1 (6 bases). The CDR3 spans 12 residues. Trimming pared 5 bases from V and 4 bases from J, leaving 9 bases between. Germline V gives CDR1 SEHNR, CDR2 FQNEAQ (reference sequence). The CDR3 sequence: CASSPTGYEQYF. The sequenced CDR3 bases are TGTGCCAGCAGCCCAACAGGGTACGAG.

A word on this clone: The CDR3 is cut off 3 residues early in the read; its end comes from the germline J gene. The rearrangement joins TRBV18 to TRBJ2-2; perhaps TRBD1 as D (6 bases). Germline-derived CDR1 and CDR2 are KGHSH and LQKENI. V was shortened by 4 bases and J by 1 base, with 10 bases between the two germline ends. This CDR3 comprises 15 residues. The covered CDR3 bases are TGTGCCAGCTCACTCCGACAGGAGAACACCGGGGAG. Encoded protein: CASSLRQENTGE. The full CDR3 protein is CASSLRQENTGELFF.

This clone was found many times. The CDR3 goes on 3 residues after the read ends, and that part is filled in from the germline J gene. The rearrangement joins TRBV2 to TRBJ1-2; D gene ambiguous. The CDR3 is 14 amino acids. Trimming left V 4 bases short and J 2 bases short, with 11 bases between. Germline lookup yields CDR1 SNHLY and CDR2 FYNNEI. CDR3 DNA, as far as it was read: TGTGCCAGCAGTGTAGAACAGACCAACTATGGC. It is translated as CASSVEQTNYG. The CDR3 reads in full as CASSVEQTNYGYTF.

This clone has at least ten counts. The CDR3 end falls 3 residues outside the read, so it is completed with the germline J gene. This sequence joins TRBV7-2 and TRBJ2-2; TRBD2 matches 11 bases. The CDR3 is 15 residues long. Germline V CDR1 and CDR2: SGHTA, FQGNSA. The junction had 1 base not matched to a gene; V was cut back by 5 bases and J by 2 bases. CDR3 DNA, as far as it was read: TGTGCCAGCAGCACTAGCGGGGGAAACACCGGGGAG. Amino acids: CASSTSGGNTGE. The whole CDR3 sequence is CASSTSGGNTGELFF. The full variable domain, its missing parts supplied by reference TRBV7-2 and TRBJ2-2, is GAGVSQSPSNKVTEKGKDVELRCDPISGHTALYWYRQSLGQGLEFLIYFQGNSAPDKSGLPSDRFSAERTGGSVSTLTIQRTQQEDSAVYLCASSTSGGNTGELFFGEGSRLTVL.

In its sample, this clone was seen many times. Read coverage stops 3 residues before the CDR3 terminus; the germline J gene supplies the remainder. The chain has TRBV5-1 and TRBJ2-7; D not resolved. V was pared by 1 base and J by 6 bases, with 17 bases between. CDR3 length equals 15 residues. Germline CDR1 reads SGHRS; CDR2 reads YFSETQ. The CDR3 is CASSLQPGPEREQYF. The covered CDR3 bases are TGCGCCAGCAGCTTGCAACCGGGTCCGGAACGCGAG. The whole variable domain, filled in from reference TRBV5-1 and TRBJ2-7, reads KAGVTQTPRYLIKTRGQQVTLSCSPISGHRSVSWYQQTPGQGLQFLFEYFSETQRNKGNFPGRFSGRQFSNSRSEMNVSTLELGDSALYLCASSLQPGPEREQYFGPGTRLTVT.